This entry features one T cell receptor beta chain sequence. From germline, CDR1 is SGHDT and CDR2 YYEEEE. Trimming took 7 bases from V and 2 from J, leaving 15 bases between them. CDR3 length equals 14 residues. Each cDNA held unique molecular identifiers, and template switching gave it a universal primer site. Each CDR3 protein is one row after TCRdb ran MiXCR on the 5' RACE reads. The table includes around 550,000 distinct CDR3 sequences, 13% to 15% detected once. The data were obtained in a study of identical twins. This sample also appeared in a second study, on yellow fever vaccine responses in identical twins.

Sequenced material: CD4+ T cells sorted from blood. The genes are TRBV5-6 and TRBJ2-5; D may be TRBD2 (6 bases). The sequence was collected from a woman between 18 and 29 years old in good health. The chain's CDR3 is CASAYGAGQETQYF. The CDR3 nucleotides are TGTGCCAGCGCCTACGGGGCGGGGCAAGAGACCCAGTACTTC.